This T cell receptor (beta chain) appears in the sequencing data of a study of regulatory T cells in long-lasting Graves disease. General study results and limits: Newly diagnosed Graves' patients exceeded persistent ones in TCR diversity.

Comment on this clonotype: The antigen is undetermined. Being one base from a much bigger clone, this may be a read error.

Arm-PCR of CDR3 regions and iRepertoire HTBI primers were used to build TCR beta libraries. Study processing details: Taken together, the samples had 50 to 70 TRBV and 13 to 15 TRBJ segments identified. MiXCR was run by TCRdb on the multiplex PCR reads, yielding one entry per CDR3 protein. The V and J calls come from TCRdb's annotation, not from the publication. In the table there are hundreds of thousands of distinct CDR3 sequences, about 32% of which are singletons. This CDR3 has 13 residues. Germline CDR1 is DFQATT and CDR2 is SNEGSKA (reference sequence). Time point described: persistent/refractory GD, antithyroid drugs over 5 years with positive TRAb. Extracted RNA from PBMCs served as the source of the TCR library. American Thyroid Association guidelines served as the basis for diagnosing Graves' disease.

V usage is TRBV20-1 and J usage is TRBJ1-1, with TRBD1 as a possible D gene (6 bases). This clonotype was sampled from a female donor with Graves disease. This sample comprised peripheral blood mononuclear cells (PBMCs), obtained when the disease was refractory, from a patient treated with antithyroid drugs. The CDR3 DNA sequence: TGCAGTGCTCTAGGACAGATGAACGCTGAAGCTTTCTTT. It translates to CSALGQMNAEAFF.